This T cell receptor (beta chain) was sequenced during a study of monozygotic twins with cystic fibrosis (dated by TCRdb to about 2021). Some background on the complete study: Barcoded libraries were prepared with about 14 PCR cycles from approximately 2.8 micrograms of fragmented DNA. To assess genetic influence on V and J gene usage, the study compared TCR beta repertoires within and across 16 monozygotic twin pairs with cystic fibrosis. The cohort comprised ten female and six male twin pairs aged about 2.0 to 36.4 years, median around 8.6 years, mostly children and adolescents. On the day of blood sampling, twins were ranked among over 950 cohort participants for weight-for-height and for FEVPerc (FEV1 disease centile). Data for three of the twin pairs had been reported earlier in a different context. Beyond this particular receptor, the publication reports: No association turned up between shared CDR3 numbers and age, concordance or disease severity, and the cohort was small. Significantly higher nucleotide-identical clonotype sharing was observed within monozygotic CF twin pairs than between unrelated CF individuals (P = 0.000026, Mann-Whitney). V gene usage was most similar to the co-twin for 13 of 16 pairs, and J usage for 8 of 16 pairs, suggesting genetic constraints. Simpson clonality tended to be low (median roughly 0.0098), which suggests a naive-dominated repertoire, although clonality was higher in the most severely affected patients.

TCR beta CDR3 regions were amplified by multiplex PCR with the immunoSEQ immune profiling system according to the manufacturer's instructions. Sequencing was performed on an Illumina NextSeq system. The study's own analysis went as follows. Sequence data were processed on the immunoSEQ Analyzer platform, and clonality was computed as the square root of Simpson's index of productive rearrangements. Similarity in V and J usage was quantified by Jensen-Shannon distance, and CDR3 generation probabilities were calculated with OLGA. Shared CDR3 sequences were searched in the immuneACCESS database (August 2020) and in VDJdb (December 2020). The table comes from immuneACCESS by way of TCRdb, which keeps in-frame sequences with V and J called. Part of the clones is missing from these tables; in studies checked, under half for an unresolved V gene and the rest for unknown reasons. Clonal size and the V and J genes are those of that table, whereas D and trimming came from the DNA. The sample table shows over 30,000 clones, and about nine tenths are seen once. The top ten clonotypes cover 0.15% to 0.2% of the sample.

A note on this clone: The antigen it binds to is not known. No much larger clonotype is one base removed from it; base qualities were not supplied.

CDR1 and CDR2 are read off the germline V gene (reference sequence) as LNHDA and SQIVND. Trimming leaves V shorter by 2 bases and J shorter by 3 bases, with the junction holding 6 bases beyond the gene matches. Including cysteine and phenylalanine, the CDR3 has 15 amino acids. Just CDR3 DNA is preserved here, 45 bases in frame from base 1. The twin pairs came from the European Cystic Fibrosis Twin and Sibling Study Cohort, a cohort that recruited patients from 170 or so CF clinics across 14 European countries. Zygosity and CFTR genotype were verified in-house, and zygosity was tested by multiplex PCR of nine short tandem repeat loci. Peripheral blood was taken from each twin, and clinical parameters were recorded on the day of blood sampling. Phenol/chloroform extraction was used to isolate genomic DNA from peripheral blood cells, and the DNA was then kept in TE buffer at 4 degrees C.

The TCR sequence derives from a boy younger than 10 with cystic fibrosis. The sequence is built from TRBV19 and TRBJ2-7; TRBD1 fits 8 bases in the junction. The source material was blood. The DNA sequence is TGTGCCAGTAGTATATGGAGTGGACAGGGCTACGAGCAGTACTTC. Its protein is CASSIWSGQGYEQYF.